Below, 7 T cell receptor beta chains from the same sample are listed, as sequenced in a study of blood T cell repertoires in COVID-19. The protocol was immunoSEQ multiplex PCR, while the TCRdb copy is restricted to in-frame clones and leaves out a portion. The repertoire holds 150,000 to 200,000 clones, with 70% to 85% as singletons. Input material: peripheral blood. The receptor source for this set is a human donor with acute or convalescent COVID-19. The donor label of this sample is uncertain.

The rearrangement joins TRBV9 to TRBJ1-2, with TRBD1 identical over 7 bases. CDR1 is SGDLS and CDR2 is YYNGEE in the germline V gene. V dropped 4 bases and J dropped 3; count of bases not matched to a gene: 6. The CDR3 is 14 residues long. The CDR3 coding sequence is TGTGCCAGCAGCTATCGTGACAGGGACTATGGCTACACCTTC. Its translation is CASSYRDRDYGYTF.

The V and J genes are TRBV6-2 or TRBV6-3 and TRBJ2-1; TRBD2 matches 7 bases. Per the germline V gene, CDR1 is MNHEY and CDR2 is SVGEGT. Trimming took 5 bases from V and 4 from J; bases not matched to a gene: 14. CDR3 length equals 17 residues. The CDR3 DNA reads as TGTGCCAGCAGTCCAAGCACAATAGCGGGTGCTTACAATGAGCAGTTCTTC. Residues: CASSPSTIAGAYNEQFF.

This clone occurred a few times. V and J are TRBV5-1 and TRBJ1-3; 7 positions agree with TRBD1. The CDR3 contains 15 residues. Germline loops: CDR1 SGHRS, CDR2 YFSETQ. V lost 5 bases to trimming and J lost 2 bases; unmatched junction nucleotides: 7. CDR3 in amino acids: CASSPYGTAGNTIYF. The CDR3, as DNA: TGCGCCAGCAGTCCGTACGGGACAGCTGGAAACACCATATATTTT.

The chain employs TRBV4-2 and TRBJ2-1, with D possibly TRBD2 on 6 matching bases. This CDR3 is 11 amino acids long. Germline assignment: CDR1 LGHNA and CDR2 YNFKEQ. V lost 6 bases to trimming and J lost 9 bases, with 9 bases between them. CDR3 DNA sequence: TGTGCCAGCAGACGGGACTCTGAGCAGTTCTTC. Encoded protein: CASRRDSEQFF.

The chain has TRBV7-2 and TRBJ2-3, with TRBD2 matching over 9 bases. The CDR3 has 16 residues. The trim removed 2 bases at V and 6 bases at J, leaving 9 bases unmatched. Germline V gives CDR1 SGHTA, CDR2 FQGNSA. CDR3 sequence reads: CASSLSSSGSWDTQYF. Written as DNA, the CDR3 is TGTGCCAGCAGCTTAAGTAGTAGCGGGAGTTGGGATACGCAGTATTTT.

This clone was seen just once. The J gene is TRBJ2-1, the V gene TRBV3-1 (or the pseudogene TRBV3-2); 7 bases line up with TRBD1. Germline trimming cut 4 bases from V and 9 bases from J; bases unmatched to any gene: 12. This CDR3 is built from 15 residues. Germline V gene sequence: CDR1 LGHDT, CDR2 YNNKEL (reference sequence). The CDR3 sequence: CASSLLSTGAGEQFF. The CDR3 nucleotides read TGTGCCAGCAGCCTACTTAGCACAGGGGCGGGTGAGCAGTTCTTC.

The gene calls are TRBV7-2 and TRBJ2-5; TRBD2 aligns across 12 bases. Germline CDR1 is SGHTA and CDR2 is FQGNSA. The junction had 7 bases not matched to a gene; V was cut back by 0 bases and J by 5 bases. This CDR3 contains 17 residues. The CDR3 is CASSLALAGGRGETQYF. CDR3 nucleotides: TGTGCCAGCAGCTTAGCTCTAGCGGGAGGGCGGGGTGAGACCCAGTACTTC. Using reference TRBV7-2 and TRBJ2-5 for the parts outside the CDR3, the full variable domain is GAGVSQSPSNKVTEKGKDVELRCDPISGHTALYWYRQSLGQGLEFLIYFQGNSAPDKSGLPSDRFSAERTGGSVSTLTIQRTQQEDSAVYLCASSLALAGGRGETQYFGPGTRLLVL.